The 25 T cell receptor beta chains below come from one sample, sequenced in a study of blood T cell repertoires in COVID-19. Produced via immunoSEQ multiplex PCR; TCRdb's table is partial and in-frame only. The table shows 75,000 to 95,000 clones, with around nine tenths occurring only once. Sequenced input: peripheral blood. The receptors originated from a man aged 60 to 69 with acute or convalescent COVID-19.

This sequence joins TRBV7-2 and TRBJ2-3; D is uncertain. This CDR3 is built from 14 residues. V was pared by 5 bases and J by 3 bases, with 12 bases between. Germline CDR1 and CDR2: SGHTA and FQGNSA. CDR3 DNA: TGTGCCAGCAGCACTTTCCAAAAAACAGATACGCAGTATTTT. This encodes CASSTFQKTDTQYF.

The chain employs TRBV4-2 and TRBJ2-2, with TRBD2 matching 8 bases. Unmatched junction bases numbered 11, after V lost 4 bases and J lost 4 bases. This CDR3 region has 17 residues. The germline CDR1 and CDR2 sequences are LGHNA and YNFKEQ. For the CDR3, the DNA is TGTGCCAGCAGCCCGCGCCCCGGGAGGGGAAGCACCGGGGAGCTGTTTTTT. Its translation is CASSPRPGRGSTGELFF.

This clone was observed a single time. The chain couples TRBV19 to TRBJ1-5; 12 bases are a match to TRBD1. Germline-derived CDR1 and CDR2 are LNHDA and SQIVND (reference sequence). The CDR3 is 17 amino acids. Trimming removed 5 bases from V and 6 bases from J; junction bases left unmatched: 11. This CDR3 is CASSPPTGTGGSQPQHF. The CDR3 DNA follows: TGTGCCAGTAGTCCCCCGACCGGGACAGGGGGCTCTCAGCCCCAGCATTTT.

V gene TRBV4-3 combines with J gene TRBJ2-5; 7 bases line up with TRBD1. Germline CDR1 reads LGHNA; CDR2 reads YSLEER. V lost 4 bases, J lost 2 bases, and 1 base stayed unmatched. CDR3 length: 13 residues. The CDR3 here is CASSRDRQETQYF. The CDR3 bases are TGCGCCAGCAGCCGGGACAGACAAGAGACCCAGTACTTC.

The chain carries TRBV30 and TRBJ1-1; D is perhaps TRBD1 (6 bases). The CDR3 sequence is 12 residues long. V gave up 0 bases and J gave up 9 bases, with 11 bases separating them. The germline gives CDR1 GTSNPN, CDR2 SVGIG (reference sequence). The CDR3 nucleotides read TGTGCCTGGAGTGTTACGGGGACAAAAGCTTTCTTT. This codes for CAWSVTGTKAFF.

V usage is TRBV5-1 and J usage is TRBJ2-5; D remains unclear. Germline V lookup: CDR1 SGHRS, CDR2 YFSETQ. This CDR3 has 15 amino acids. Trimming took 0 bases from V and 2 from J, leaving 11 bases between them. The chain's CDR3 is CASSLVGRTQETQYF. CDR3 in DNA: TGCGCCAGCAGCTTGGTTGGCAGAACACAAGAGACCCAGTACTTC.

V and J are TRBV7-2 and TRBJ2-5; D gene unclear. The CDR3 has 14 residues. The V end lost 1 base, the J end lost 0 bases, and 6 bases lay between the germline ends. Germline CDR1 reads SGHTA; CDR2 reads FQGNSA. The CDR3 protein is CASSLDLDQETQYF. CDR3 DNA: TGTGCCAGCAGCTTAGATCTCGACCAAGAGACCCAGTACTTC.

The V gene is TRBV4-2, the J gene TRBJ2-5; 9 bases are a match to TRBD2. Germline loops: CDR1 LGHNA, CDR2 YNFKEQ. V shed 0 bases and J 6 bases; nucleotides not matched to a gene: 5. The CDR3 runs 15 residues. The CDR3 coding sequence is TGTGCCAGCAGCCAAGATCCAGCGGGAGGAAAGACCCAGTACTTC. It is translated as CASSQDPAGGKTQYF.

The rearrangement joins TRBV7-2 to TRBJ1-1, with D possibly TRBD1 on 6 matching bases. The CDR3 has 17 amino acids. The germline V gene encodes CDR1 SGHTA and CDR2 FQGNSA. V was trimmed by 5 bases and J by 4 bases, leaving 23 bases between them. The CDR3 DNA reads TGTGCCAGCAGCGCAAATCGCGGGGGCGAGACAGGCACTGAAGCTTTCTTT. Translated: CASSANRGGETGTEAFF. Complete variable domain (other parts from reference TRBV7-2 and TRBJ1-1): GAGVSQSPSNKVTEKGKDVELRCDPISGHTALYWYRQSLGQGLEFLIYFQGNSAPDKSGLPSDRFSAERTGGSVSTLTIQRTQQEDSAVYLCASSANRGGETGTEAFFGQGTRLTVV.

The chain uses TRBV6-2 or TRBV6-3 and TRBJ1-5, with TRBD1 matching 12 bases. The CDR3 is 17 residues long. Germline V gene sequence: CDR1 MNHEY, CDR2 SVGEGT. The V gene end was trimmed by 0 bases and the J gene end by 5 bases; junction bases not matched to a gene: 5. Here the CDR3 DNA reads TGTGCCAGCAGTTACTCGACCTGGGACAGGGGGCATCAGCCCCAGCATTTT. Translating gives CASSYSTWDRGHQPQHF.

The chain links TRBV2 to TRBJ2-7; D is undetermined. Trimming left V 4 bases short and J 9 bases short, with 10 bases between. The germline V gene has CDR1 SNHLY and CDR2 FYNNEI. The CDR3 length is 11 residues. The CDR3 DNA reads TGTGCCAGCAGTGTAAGAGAGAGGCAGTACTTC. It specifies CASSVRERQYF.

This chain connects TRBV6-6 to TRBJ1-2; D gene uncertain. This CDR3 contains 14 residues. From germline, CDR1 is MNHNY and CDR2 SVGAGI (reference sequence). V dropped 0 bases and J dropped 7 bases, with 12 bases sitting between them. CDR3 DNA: TGTGCCAGCAGTTACTCGATGTACGGTGTTGGCTACACCTTC. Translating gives CASSYSMYGVGYTF.

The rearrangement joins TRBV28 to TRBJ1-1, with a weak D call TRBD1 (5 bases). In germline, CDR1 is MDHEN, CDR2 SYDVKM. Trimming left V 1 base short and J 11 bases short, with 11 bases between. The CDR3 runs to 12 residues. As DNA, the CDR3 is TGTGCCAGCAGTTTATTGGGGGGTGGGGCTTTCTTT. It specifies CASSLLGGGAFF.

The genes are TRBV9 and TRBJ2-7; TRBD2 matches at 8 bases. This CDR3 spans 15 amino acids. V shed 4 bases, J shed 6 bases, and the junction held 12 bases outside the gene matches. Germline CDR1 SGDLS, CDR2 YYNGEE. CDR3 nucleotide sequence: TGTGCCAGCAGCAGAGGGACTAGGACCCTGCCCGAGCAGTACTTC. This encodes CASSRGTRTLPEQYF.

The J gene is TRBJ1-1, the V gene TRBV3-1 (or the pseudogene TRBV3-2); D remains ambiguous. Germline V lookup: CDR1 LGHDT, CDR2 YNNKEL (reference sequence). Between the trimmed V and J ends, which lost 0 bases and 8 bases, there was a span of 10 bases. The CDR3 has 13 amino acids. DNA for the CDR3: TGTGCCAGCAGCCAAGACGATGCGGCCGAAGCTTTCTTT. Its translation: CASSQDDAAEAFF.

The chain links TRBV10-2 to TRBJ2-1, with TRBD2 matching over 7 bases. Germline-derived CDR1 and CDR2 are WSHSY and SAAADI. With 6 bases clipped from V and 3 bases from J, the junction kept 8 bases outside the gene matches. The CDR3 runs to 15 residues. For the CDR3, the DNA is TGCGCCAGCAGCGTAGGACTAGAGGACTACAATGAGCAGTTCTTC. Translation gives CASSVGLEDYNEQFF.

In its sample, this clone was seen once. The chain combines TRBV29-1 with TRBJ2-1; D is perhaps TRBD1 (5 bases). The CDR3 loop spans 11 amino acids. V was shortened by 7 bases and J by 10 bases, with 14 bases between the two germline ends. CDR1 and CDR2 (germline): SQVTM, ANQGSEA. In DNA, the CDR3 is TGCAGCGGATCACAGGATAGAGAGCAGTTCTTC. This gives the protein CSGSQDREQFF.

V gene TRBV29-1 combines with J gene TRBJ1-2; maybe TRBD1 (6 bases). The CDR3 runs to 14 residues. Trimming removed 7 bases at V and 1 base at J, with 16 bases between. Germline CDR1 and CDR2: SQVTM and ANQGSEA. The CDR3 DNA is TGCAGCGCCACCGGGACACCGAATAACTATGGCTACACCTTC. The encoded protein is CSATGTPNNYGYTF.

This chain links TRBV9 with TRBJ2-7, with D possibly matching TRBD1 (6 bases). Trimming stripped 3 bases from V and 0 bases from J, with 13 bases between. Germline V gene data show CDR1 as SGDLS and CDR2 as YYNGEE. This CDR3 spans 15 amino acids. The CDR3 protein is CASSEGPDSSYEQYF. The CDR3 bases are TGTGCCAGCAGCGAGGGGCCGGACAGCTCCTACGAGCAGTACTTC.

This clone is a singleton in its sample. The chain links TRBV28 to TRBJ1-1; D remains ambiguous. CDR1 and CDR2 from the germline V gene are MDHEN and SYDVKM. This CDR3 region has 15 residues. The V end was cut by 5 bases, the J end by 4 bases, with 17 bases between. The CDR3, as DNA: TGTGCCAGCAGTGGAGGAGAAAGTTGGGTCACTGAAGCTTTCTTT. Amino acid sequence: CASSGGESWVTEAFF. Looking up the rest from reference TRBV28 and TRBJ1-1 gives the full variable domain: DVKVTQSSRYLVKRTGEKVFLECVQDMDHENMFWYRQDPGLGLRLIYFSYDVKMKEKGDIPEGYSVSREKKERFSLILESASTNQTSMYLCASSGGESWVTEAFFGQGTRLTVV.

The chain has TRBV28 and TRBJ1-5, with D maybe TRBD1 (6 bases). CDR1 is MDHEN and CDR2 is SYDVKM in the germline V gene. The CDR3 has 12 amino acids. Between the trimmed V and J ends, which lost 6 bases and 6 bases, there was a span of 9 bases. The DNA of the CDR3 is TGTGCCAGCAGCCCCAGGGGTCAGCCCCAGCATTTT. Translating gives CASSPRGQPQHF.

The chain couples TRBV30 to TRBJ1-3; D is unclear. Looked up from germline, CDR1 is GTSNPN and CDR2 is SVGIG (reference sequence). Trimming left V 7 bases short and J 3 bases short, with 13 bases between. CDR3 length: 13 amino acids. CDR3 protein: CASHGVLGNTIYF. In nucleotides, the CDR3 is TGTGCCTCCCACGGGGTACTTGGAAACACCATATATTTT. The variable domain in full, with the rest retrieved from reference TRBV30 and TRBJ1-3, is SQTIHQWPATLVQPVGSPLSLECTVEGTSNPNLYWYRQAAGRGLQLLFYSVGIGQISSEVPQNLSASRPQDRQFILSSKKLLLSDSGFYLCASHGVLGNTIYFGEGSWLTVV.

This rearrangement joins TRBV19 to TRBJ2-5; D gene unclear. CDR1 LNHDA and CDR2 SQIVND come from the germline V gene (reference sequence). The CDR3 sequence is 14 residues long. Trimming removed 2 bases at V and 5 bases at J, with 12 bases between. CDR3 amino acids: CASSIPGTRETQYF. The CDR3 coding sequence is TGTGCCAGTAGTATACCGGGTACGAGGGAGACCCAGTACTTC.

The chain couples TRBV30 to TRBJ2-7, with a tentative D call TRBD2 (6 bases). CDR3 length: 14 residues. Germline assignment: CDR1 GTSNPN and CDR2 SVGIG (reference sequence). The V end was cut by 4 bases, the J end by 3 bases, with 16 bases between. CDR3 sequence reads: CAWNRGAGFYEQYF. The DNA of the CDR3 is TGTGCCTGGAATCGTGGGGCGGGGTTCTACGAGCAGTACTTC. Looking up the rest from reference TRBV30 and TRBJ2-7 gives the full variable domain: SQTIHQWPATLVQPVGSPLSLECTVEGTSNPNLYWYRQAAGRGLQLLFYSVGIGQISSEVPQNLSASRPQDRQFILSSKKLLLSDSGFYLCAWNRGAGFYEQYFGPGTRLTVT.

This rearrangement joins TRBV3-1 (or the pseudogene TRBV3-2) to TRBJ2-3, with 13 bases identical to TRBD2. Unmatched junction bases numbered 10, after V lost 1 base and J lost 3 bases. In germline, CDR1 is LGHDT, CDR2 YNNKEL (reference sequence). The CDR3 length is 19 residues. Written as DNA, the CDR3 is TGTGCCAGCAGCCAAGCGGGCTGGACTAGCGGGAGACAGACAGATACGCAGTATTTT. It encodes CASSQAGWTSGRQTDTQYF.